These 11 T cell receptor beta chains were all obtained from the same sample, sequenced in a study of cytomegalovirus exposure and HLA in healthy donors. PCR used 60 Vbeta primers and 13 Jbeta primers. Repertoires were generated with immunoSEQ multiplex PCR, while TCRdb's copy carries only in-frame clones and drops some. The sample contains more than 110,000 clones, approximately 71% of which appear only once. The specimen was PBMCs. The source of these receptors is a woman between 45 and 65 years old in good health and CMV-seronegative.

J is TRBJ2-7 and V is TRBV27; the match to TRBD1 covers 11 bases. The CDR3 runs to 15 residues. CDR1 is MNHEY and CDR2 is SMNVEV in the germline V gene (reference sequence). Trimming removed 3 bases from V and 5 bases from J; junction bases left unmatched: 6. The CDR3 sequence is CASSFSGTGGDEQYF. The CDR3 bases are TGTGCCAGCAGTTTCTCCGGGACAGGGGGAGACGAGCAGTACTTC.

This chain connects TRBV30 to TRBJ1-2; 7 bases agree with TRBD1. Germline CDR1 GTSNPN, CDR2 SVGIG (reference sequence). The CDR3 spans 14 residues. Trimming took 3 bases from V and 3 from J; bases not matched to a gene: 7. The CDR3 is CAWSQTGLDYGYTF. CDR3 bases: TGTGCCTGGAGCCAGACAGGGTTGGACTATGGCTACACCTTC.

The chain links TRBV11-2 to TRBJ1-2, with 7 positions matching TRBD1. CDR3 size: 15 residues. From germline, CDR1 is SGHAT and CDR2 FQNNGV. Trimming took 1 base from V and 6 from J; bases not matched to a gene: 8. CDR3: CASSLVGTALHGYTF. In DNA form, the CDR3 reads TGTGCCAGCAGCTTAGTCGGGACAGCCCTTCATGGCTACACCTTC. Full variable domain (outside the CDR3, taken from reference TRBV11-2 and TRBJ1-2): EAGVAQSPRYKIIEKRQSVAFWCNPISGHATLYWYQQILGQGPKLLIQFQNNGVVDDSQLPKDRFSAERLKGVDSTLKIQPAKLEDSAVYLCASSLVGTALHGYTFGSGTRLTVV.

Comments on this clone: Germline is not matched at one junction end, which may reflect a read error. This sequence joins TRBV7-6 and TRBJ1-3; TRBD1 agrees at 11 bases. The length of the CDR3 is 17 residues. Germline CDR1 and CDR2: SGHVS and FNYEAQ. Here the CDR3 DNA reads TGTGCCAGCAGCTTATCCACCTACGGGACAGGGGGAACACCATTACATTTT. Its translation: CASSLSTYGTGGTPLHF.

The chain couples TRBV11-2 to TRBJ1-1; TRBD1 aligns across 10 bases. Looked up from germline, CDR1 is SGHAT and CDR2 is FQNNGV. Trimming removed 5 bases from V and 6 bases from J; junction bases left unmatched: 6. The CDR3 spans 14 residues. The CDR3, as DNA: TGTGCCAGCAGCCAGGACAGGGGGTTGGCTGAAGCTTTCTTT. This sequence encodes CASSQDRGLAEAFF.

The CDR3 is CASTRGSGNQPQHF. The CDR3 nucleotides are TGTGCCAGCACGAGGGGGTCCGGCAATCAGCCCCAGCATTTT. The chain recombines TRBV18 with TRBJ1-5; D perhaps matches TRBD1 (6 bases). The CDR3 sequence is 14 residues long. Trimming left V 8 bases short and J 2 bases short, with 13 bases between. CDR1 and CDR2 (germline): KGHSH, LQKENI.

The chain has TRBV7-2 and TRBJ2-1, with D possibly being TRBD2 (7 bases). The V end lost 0 bases, the J end lost 5 bases, and 11 bases lay between the germline ends. The CDR3 loop spans 15 amino acids. Germline V gives CDR1 SGHTA, CDR2 FQGNSA. CDR3 in DNA: TGTGCCAGCAGCTTAGCGGGGGGGCCAGACAATGAGCAGTTCTTC. It is translated as CASSLAGGPDNEQFF.

This clone was recorded once. The chain couples TRBV10-2 to TRBJ1-2, with D perhaps matching TRBD1 (6 bases). With 5 bases removed from V and 4 bases from J, the gap between germline ends came to 17 bases. The CDR3 extends over 15 amino acids. The germline V gene encodes CDR1 WSHSY and CDR2 SAAADI. This chain's CDR3 is CASSPFLDSLYGYTF. The CDR3 nucleotides read TGCGCCAGCAGTCCTTTTCTGGACAGCCTCTATGGCTACACCTTC.

As to this clone: Within the sample, other DNA sequences also encode this same CDR3. The chain couples TRBV5-1 to TRBJ1-1; TRBD1 might be the D (6 bases). This CDR3 is 13 amino acids long. Trimming pared 3 bases from V and 1 base from J, leaving 7 bases between. Looked up from germline, CDR1 is SGHRS and CDR2 is YFSETQ. The CDR3 DNA is TGCGCCAGCAGCTCACAGGGGAACACTGAAGCTTTCTTT. As protein: CASSSQGNTEAFF.

To note about this clone: At the DNA level, this CDR3 is encoded by other sequences in the same sample as well. The chain links TRBV6-5 to TRBJ1-2; D not certain. The CDR3 contains 14 residues. The germline V gene encodes CDR1 MNHEY and CDR2 SVGAGI. V gave up 0 bases and J gave up 8 bases, with 13 bases separating them. CDR3: CASSYSAGYGGYTF. DNA for the CDR3: TGTGCCAGCAGTTACTCGGCGGGGTATGGGGGCTACACCTTC.

This chain's CDR3 is CASRLTGAESTDTQYF. DNA of the CDR3: TGTGCCAGCAGACTAACAGGGGCGGAGAGCACAGATACGCAGTATTTT. The genes are TRBV6-4 and TRBJ2-3; 7 bases align to TRBD1. V lost 6 bases to trimming and J lost 0 bases; unmatched junction nucleotides: 9. The germline V gene has CDR1 MRHNA and CDR2 SNTAGT. This CDR3 comprises 16 residues.